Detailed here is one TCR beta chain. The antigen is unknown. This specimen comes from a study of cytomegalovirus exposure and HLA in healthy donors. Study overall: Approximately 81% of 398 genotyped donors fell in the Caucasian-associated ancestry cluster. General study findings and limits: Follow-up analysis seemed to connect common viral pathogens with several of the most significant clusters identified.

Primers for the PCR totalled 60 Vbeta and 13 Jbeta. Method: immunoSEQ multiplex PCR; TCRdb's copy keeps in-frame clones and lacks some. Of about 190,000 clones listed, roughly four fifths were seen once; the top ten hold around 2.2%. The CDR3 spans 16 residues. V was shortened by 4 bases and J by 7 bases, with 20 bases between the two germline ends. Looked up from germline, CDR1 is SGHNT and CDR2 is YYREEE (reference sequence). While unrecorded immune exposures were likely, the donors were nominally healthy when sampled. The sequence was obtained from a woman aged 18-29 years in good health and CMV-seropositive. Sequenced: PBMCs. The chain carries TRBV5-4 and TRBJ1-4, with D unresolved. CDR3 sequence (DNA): TGTGCCAGCAGCCCCGGCGGAACAAACGACCGTGAAAAACTGTTTTTT. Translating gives CASSPGGTNDREKLFF. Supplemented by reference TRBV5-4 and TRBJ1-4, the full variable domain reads ETGVTQSPTHLIKTRGQQVTLRCSSQSGHNTVSWYQQALGQGPQFIFQYYREEENGRGNFPPRFSGLQFPNYSSELNVNALELDDSALYLCASSPGGTNDREKLFFGSGTQLSVL.